One and the same sample provided the 12 T cell receptor beta chains below, sequenced in a study of regulatory T cells in long-lasting Graves disease. Time point described: newly diagnosed GD, antithyroid drugs for less than 3 months. TCR sequences were obtained from RNA taken from PBMCs. TCR beta libraries were built with iRepertoire HTBI primers and Arm-PCR of CDR3 regions. Using its own MiXCR run on the multiplex PCR reads, TCRdb lists one record per CDR3 protein. The repertoire holds under 450,000 distinct CDR3 sequences, with around 16% as singletons. These data also formed part of another study, on T cells in Graves' hyperthyroidism and ophthalmopathy.

Sample: peripheral blood mononuclear cells (PBMCs), taken at new diagnosis, from a patient treated with antithyroid drugs. These receptors came from a woman younger than 30 with Graves disease.

This clonotype came up many times. The chain combines TRBV3-1 with TRBJ2-1; 8 positions agree with TRBD2. Trimming cost V 2 bases and J 4 bases; bases outside gene matches: 4. Germline loops: CDR1 LGHDT, CDR2 YNNKEL (reference sequence). The CDR3 runs to 15 residues. The CDR3 loop is CASSQIAGTYNEQFF. CDR3 DNA: TGTGCCAGCAGCCAAATAGCGGGGACATACAATGAGCAGTTCTTC.

Remarks on this clonotype: The junction does not match germline at one end; this may be a read error. V gene TRBV30 combines with J gene TRBJ1-4, with no clear D. Germline CDR1 is GTSNPN and CDR2 is SVGIG (reference sequence). The CDR3 spans 13 residues. The CDR3 loop is CAWRDILNGKLFF. CDR3 DNA sequence: TGTGCCTGGAGAGACATACTTAATGGAAAACTGTTTTTT.

The table lists this clonotype with many counts. The rearrangement links TRBV12-3 or TRBV12-4 to TRBJ2-7, with D possibly being TRBD1 (6 bases). With 4 bases removed from V and 0 bases from J, the gap between germline ends came to 10 bases. The CDR3 runs to 14 residues. The CDR3 protein is CASSSGHPSYEQYF. CDR3 bases: TGTGCCAGCAGTTCGGGACATCCCTCCTACGAGCAGTACTTC.

This clonotype has ten or more counts. The chain has TRBV28 and TRBJ1-4; no definite D call. V gave up 2 bases and J gave up 7 bases, with 14 bases separating them. Looked up from germline, CDR1 is MDHEN and CDR2 is SYDVKM. The CDR3 runs to 15 residues. This CDR3 is CASSLRQRGGEKLFF. DNA for the CDR3: TGTGCCAGCAGTTTAAGGCAGCGCGGCGGTGAAAAACTGTTTTTT.

The table lists this clonotype with a few counts. The junction and the germline gene differ at one end; a read error may be behind it. The chain uses TRBV15 and TRBJ1-3; tentative D call: TRBD1 (6 bases). Germline V gene lookup returns CDR1 LNHNV and CDR2 YYDKDF (reference sequence). CDR3 size: 16 residues. The CDR3 DNA follows: TGTGCCACCAGCAGATCCGGACAGTTCTCTGGAAGCACCATATATTTT. It codes for CATSRSGQFSGSTIYF.

The V gene is TRBV28, the J gene TRBJ2-4, with D maybe TRBD1 (6 bases). This CDR3 spans 16 amino acids. From germline, CDR1 is MDHEN and CDR2 SYDVKM. The V end lost 1 base, the J end lost 0 bases, and 10 bases lay between the germline ends. CDR3 coding DNA: TGTGCCAGCAGTTTATCAGGGGTCGGAGCCAAAAACATTCAGTACTTC. This translates into CASSLSGVGAKNIQYF.

This clonotype showed up many times. The chain uses TRBV20-1 and TRBJ2-7; D is perhaps TRBD2 (5 bases). CDR1 is DFQATT, CDR2 SNEGSKA, per germline (reference sequence). With 1 base removed from V and 2 bases from J, the gap between germline ends came to 9 bases. The CDR3 loop spans 13 amino acids. The CDR3 bases are TGCAGTGCTAGAGGGACTGTCACCTACGAGCAGTACTTC. Protein product: CSARGTVTYEQYF.

The chain employs TRBV7-2 and TRBJ1-1, with D possibly TRBD1 on 6 matching bases. The length of the CDR3 is 12 residues. Trimming removed 3 bases from V and 10 bases from J, with 12 bases in between. In germline, CDR1 is SGHTA, CDR2 FQGNSA. The CDR3 region is CASSLGGGAAFF. DNA for the CDR3: TGTGCCAGCAGCTTGGGGGGCGGAGCAGCTTTCTTT.

This clonotype was seen at least ten times. The chain uses TRBV28 and TRBJ1-2, with D possibly TRBD1 on 5 matching bases. This CDR3 is built from 14 residues. With 3 bases removed from V and 6 bases from J, the gap between germline ends came to 14 bases. Germline CDR1 and CDR2: MDHEN and SYDVKM. The CDR3, as DNA: TGTGCCAGCAGTTTCCATGGGGGGAGAAATGGCTACACCTTC. Encoded protein: CASSFHGGRNGYTF.

In the case of this clonotype: Only one base separates this from a far larger clonotype, so it likely reflects a read error. The chain couples TRBV3-2 to TRBJ2-5. TRBV3-2 is classified as a pseudogene. The CDR3 sequence is 11 residues long. For the CDR3, the DNA is TGTGCCAGCAGCCGTATGGAGACCGAGTACTTC. This sequence encodes CASSRMETEYF.

This clonotype occurred a few times. The gene calls are TRBV6-1 and TRBJ1-1, with no clear D. Between the trimmed V and J ends, which lost 7 bases and 4 bases, there was a span of 16 bases. This CDR3 contains 14 residues. Germline V lookup: CDR1 MNHNS, CDR2 SASEGT. Here the CDR3 reads CASNTGDPGTEAFF. DNA for the CDR3: TGTGCCAGCAACACCGGTGACCCTGGCACTGAAGCTTTCTTT.

Details on this clonotype: A much larger clone is a single base away; this may be a read error. The chain couples TRBV4-2 to TRBJ2-3; D ambiguous. The CDR3 has 15 residues. Per the germline V gene, CDR1 is LGHNA and CDR2 is YNFKEQ. The CDR3 DNA reads as TGTGCCGGCAGCCAGTTTGTAGAGGTCCCAGATACGCAGTATTTT. This gives the protein CAGSQFVEVPDTQYF.